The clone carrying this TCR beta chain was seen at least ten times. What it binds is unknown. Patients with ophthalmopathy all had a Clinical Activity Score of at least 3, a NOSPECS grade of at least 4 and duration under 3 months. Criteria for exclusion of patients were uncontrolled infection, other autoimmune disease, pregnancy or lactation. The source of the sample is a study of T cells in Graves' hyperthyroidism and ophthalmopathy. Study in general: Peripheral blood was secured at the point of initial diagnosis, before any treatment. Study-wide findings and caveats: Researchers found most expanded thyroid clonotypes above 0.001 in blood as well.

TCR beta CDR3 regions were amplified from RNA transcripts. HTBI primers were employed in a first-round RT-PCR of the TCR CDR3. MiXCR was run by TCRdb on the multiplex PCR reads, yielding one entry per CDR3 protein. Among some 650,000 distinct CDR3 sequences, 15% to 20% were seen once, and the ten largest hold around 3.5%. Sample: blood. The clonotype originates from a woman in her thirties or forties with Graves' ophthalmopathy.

The CDR3 DNA reads TGCAGTGCTAGGCCGGTCCAGACTAGCGGGATGGTGGCCTACAATGAGCAGTTCTTC. Its translation: CSARPVQTSGMVAYNEQFF. This chain joins TRBV20-1 and TRBJ2-1; 11 bases align to TRBD2. This CDR3 has 19 residues. The germline CDR1 and CDR2 sequences are DFQATT and SNEGSKA (reference sequence). The trim removed 3 bases at V and 2 bases at J, leaving 15 bases unmatched.